The present entry profiles one T cell receptor (beta chain) with its context. Followed over time, Seattle patients had been enrolled while infection was active. V was clipped by 0 bases and J by 9 bases, with 3 bases between them. The CDR3 has 11 amino acids. Germline V lookup: CDR1 SNHLY, CDR2 FYNNEI. The sample belongs to a study of blood T cell repertoires in COVID-19. The method was immunoSEQ multiplex PCR; TCRdb's version includes in-frame clones alone and lacks a portion of them. Altogether 150,000 or so clones are present, approximately 90% being singletons, with the ten largest covering under 15%.

The source is a man in his late teens or twenties with COVID-19, enrolled during active disease. Sequenced input: peripheral blood. V and J are TRBV2 and TRBJ2-1; D gene uncertain. In DNA, the CDR3 is TGTGCCAGCAGTGAAGCCATTGAGCAGTTCTTC. This gives the protein CASSEAIEQFF. The full variable domain, its missing parts supplied by reference TRBV2 and TRBJ2-1, is EPEVTQTPSHQVTQMGQEVILRCVPISNHLYFYWYRQILGQKVEFLVSFYNNEISEKSEIFDDQFSVERPDGSNFTLKIRSTKLEDSAMYFCASSEAIEQFFGPGTRLTVL.